The 18 T cell receptor beta chains below were found in one sample sequenced in a study of identifying expanded T cells in peripheral blood. Assay: immunoSEQ multiplex PCR; the TCRdb copy retains only in-frame clones and omits some. The sample lists about 130,000 clones; approximately 86% were seen once. The sequenced material came from blood. The receptors come from a person between 18 and 75 years old in good health.

This chain links TRBV11-1 with TRBJ2-2; no firm D call. Germline assignment: CDR1 SGHAT and CDR2 FQDESV (reference sequence). V dropped 2 bases and J dropped 3 bases, with 13 bases sitting between them. This CDR3 is 16 amino acids long. DNA for the CDR3: TGTGCCAGCAGCTTACCGGGTTCTCGGGACACCGGGGAGCTGTTTTTT. Protein: CASSLPGSRDTGELFF.

For this clone: Other DNA variants within this sample encode the same CDR3. The chain combines TRBV2 with TRBJ2-7; tentative D call: TRBD1 (8 bases). Trimming pared 4 bases from V and 7 bases from J, leaving 17 bases between. Looked up from germline, CDR1 is SNHLY and CDR2 is FYNNEI. The CDR3 consists of 14 residues. CDR3 nucleotide sequence: TGTGCCAGCAGTGTGGGCAGGGGGCGGGGGGAGCAGTACTTC. This encodes CASSVGRGRGEQYF.

In this sample, this clone turned up a few times. The chain combines TRBV4-1 with TRBJ1-1, with 7 bases identical to TRBD1. V was clipped by 2 bases and J by 4 bases; unmatched bases: 7. This CDR3 contains 15 residues. Looked up from germline, CDR1 is MGHRA and CDR2 is YSYEKL. The DNA for the CDR3 is TGCGCCAGCAGCCAATACGACAGGGTTTCCACTGAAGCTTTCTTT. Translating it yields CASSQYDRVSTEAFF.

This clone occurred once. This chain joins TRBV28 and TRBJ2-7; 11 bases line up with TRBD1. The CDR3 extends over 13 amino acids. The V segment lost 8 bases and the J segment 4 bases; nucleotides outside the gene matches: 4. Germline CDR1 is MDHEN and CDR2 is SYDVKM. The CDR3 DNA is TGTGCCAGCTTGGGACAGGGGGAATACGAGCAGTACTTC. Residues: CASLGQGEYEQYF.

This clone was seen only once. The chain is built from TRBV9 and TRBJ2-1; D is undetermined. Trimming took 0 bases from V and 7 from J, leaving 8 bases between them. This CDR3 region has 13 residues. Germline assignment: CDR1 SGDLS and CDR2 YYNGEE. The CDR3 here is CASSVVGENEQFF. In DNA form, the CDR3 reads TGTGCCAGCAGCGTAGTGGGTGAGAATGAGCAGTTCTTC.

The chain has TRBV10-1 and TRBJ2-3; D may be TRBD2 (5 bases). The germline V gene has CDR1 WNHNN and CDR2 SYGVQD (reference sequence). Trimming cost V 3 bases and J 0 bases, with 10 bases left between them. The CDR3 covers 15 residues. CDR3 nucleotide sequence: TGCGCCAGCAGTGATTCCGGGGAGAGCACAGATACGCAGTATTTT. This translates into CASSDSGESTDTQYF.

The chain links TRBV15 to TRBJ1-2, with D possibly being TRBD1 (6 bases). Trimming cost V 0 bases and J 9 bases, with 23 bases left between them. This CDR3 contains 17 residues. The V gene's germline CDR1 is LNHNV and CDR2 YYDKDF (reference sequence). This CDR3 is CATSRDAGAALTFSYTF. The DNA for the CDR3 is TGTGCCACCAGCAGAGATGCAGGGGCCGCCTTGACTTTCAGCTACACCTTC. The whole variable domain, filled in from reference TRBV15 and TRBJ1-2, reads DAMVIQNPRYQVTQFGKPVTLSCSQTLNHNVMYWYQQKSSQAPKLLFHYYDKDFNNEADTPDNFQSRRPNTSFCFLDIRSPGLGDTAMYLCATSRDAGAALTFSYTFGSGTRLTVV.

The gene calls are TRBV18 and TRBJ2-1; TRBD1 agrees at 8 bases. CDR1 is KGHSH and CDR2 is LQKENI in the germline V gene. V dropped 1 base and J dropped 5; count of bases not matched to a gene: 4. CDR3 size: 15 residues. The CDR3 spells CASSPRQGSDNEQFF. The CDR3 bases are TGTGCCAGCTCACCACGACAGGGGAGCGACAATGAGCAGTTCTTC. Variable domain in full (rest from reference TRBV18 and TRBJ2-1): NAGVMQNPRHLVRRRGQEARLRCSPMKGHSHVYWYRQLPEEGLKFMVYLQKENIIDESGMPKERFSAEFPKEGPSILRIQQVVRGDSAAYFCASSPRQGSDNEQFFGPGTRLTVL.

This chain connects TRBV10-3 to TRBJ2-3; D might be TRBD1 (6 bases). Per the germline V gene, CDR1 is ENHRY and CDR2 is SYGVKD. V was pared by 7 bases and J by 0 bases, with 17 bases between. CDR3 length equals 16 residues. The CDR3 coding sequence is TGTGCCATCAACGACCCCGGGACACCCAGCACAGATACGCAGTATTTT. Amino acids: CAINDPGTPSTDTQYF.

The chain is built from TRBV13 and TRBJ2-1, with 14 bases aligning to TRBD2. The CDR3 is 17 residues long. Trimming cost V 4 bases and J 4 bases; bases outside gene matches: 6. CDR1 and CDR2 (germline): PRHDT, FYEKMQ (reference sequence). CDR3 in DNA: TGTGCCAGCAGCTCGCGACTAGCGGGGGGGCTGTACAATGAGCAGTTCTTC. Translation: CASSSRLAGGLYNEQFF.

The V and J genes are TRBV7-3 and TRBJ2-3, with D possibly TRBD1 on 5 matching bases. This CDR3 has 16 residues. From germline, CDR1 is SGHTA and CDR2 FQGTGA. Trimming took off 2 bases at V and 1 base at J, with 13 bases between the two ends. CDR3 in DNA: TGTGCCAGCAGCTTAGTTTGGGGCTCCGGCACAGATACGCAGTATTTT. Its translation: CASSLVWGSGTDTQYF.

The chain links TRBV20-1 to TRBJ1-2, with no clear D. The CDR3 is 11 residues long. Germline V lookup: CDR1 DFQATT, CDR2 SNEGSKA (reference sequence). V was trimmed by 3 bases and J by 8 bases, leaving 10 bases between them. In DNA form, the CDR3 reads TGCAGTGCTAGTTATGGGTGGGGCTACACCTTC. Translated: CSASYGWGYTF.

This clone was observed once. V is TRBV11-2 and J is TRBJ2-7; tentative D call: TRBD1 (5 bases). The germline CDR1 and CDR2 sequences are SGHAT and FQNNGV. This CDR3 is built from 16 residues. Trimming shortened V by 7 bases and J by 2 bases, and 21 bases separated the two germline ends. The CDR3 DNA follows: TGTGCCAGCACCTTTAGTCAGGGATTGGGGCCCTACGAGCAGTACTTC. The encoded protein is CASTFSQGLGPYEQYF.

This clone was seen only once. The genes are TRBV28 and TRBJ1-5; the D gene is possibly TRBD1 (6 bases). Per the germline V gene, CDR1 is MDHEN and CDR2 is SYDVKM. The ends were cut back, 3 bases at V and 4 bases at J, with 16 bases in the middle. This CDR3 has 16 amino acids. Written as DNA, the CDR3 is TGTGCCAGCAGTTTCGGGGGGCGGGTAGTAAATCAGCCCCAGCATTTT. Encoded protein: CASSFGGRVVNQPQHF. Complete variable domain (other parts from reference TRBV28 and TRBJ1-5): DVKVTQSSRYLVKRTGEKVFLECVQDMDHENMFWYRQDPGLGLRLIYFSYDVKMKEKGDIPEGYSVSREKKERFSLILESASTNQTSMYLCASSFGGRVVNQPQHFGDGTRLSIL.

The chain links TRBV2 to TRBJ2-7; TRBD1 is a possible D gene (5 bases). Trimming pared 6 bases from V and 12 bases from J, leaving 12 bases between. CDR1 and CDR2 from the germline V gene are SNHLY and FYNNEI. This CDR3 is 10 amino acids long. The CDR3 region is CASSDLGVYF. The CDR3 DNA reads as TGTGCCAGCAGCGACTTAGGGGTGTACTTC.

The genes are TRBV18 and TRBJ2-7, with 11 positions matching TRBD2. With 1 base clipped from V and 2 bases from J, the junction kept 7 bases outside the gene matches. Germline CDR1 is KGHSH and CDR2 is LQKENI. CDR3 length equals 17 residues. CDR3 sequence reads: CASSPLEASGRTYEQYF. The CDR3 DNA reads as TGTGCCAGCTCACCACTCGAGGCTAGCGGGAGGACCTACGAGCAGTACTTC.

The chain links TRBV5-6 to TRBJ2-1; D perhaps matches TRBD1 (6 bases). V shed 0 bases and J shed 1 base, with 14 bases lying between them. The CDR3 spans 17 residues. Germline loops: CDR1 SGHDT, CDR2 YYEEEE. Written as DNA, the CDR3 is TGTGCCAGCAGCTTGGTGAGTGGGGGCATATCCTACAATGAGCAGTTCTTC. Translation: CASSLVSGGISYNEQFF.

V usage is TRBV7-9 and J usage is TRBJ1-2; D unresolved. The CDR3 has 15 residues. Germline V gene data show CDR1 as SEHNR and CDR2 as FQNEAQ (reference sequence). V lost 5 bases and J 4 bases, leaving 17 bases between the germline ends. The CDR3 DNA reads as TGTGCCAGCAGCCCGCCACTTTTTACTGGCTATGGCTACACCTTC. It encodes CASSPPLFTGYGYTF. Based on the CDR3 plus reference TRBV7-9 and TRBJ1-2, the full variable domain is DTGVSQNPRHKITKRGQNVTFRCDPISEHNRLYWYRQTLGQGPEFLTYFQNEAQLEKSRLLSDRFSAERPKGSFSTLEIQRTEQGDSAMYLCASSPPLFTGYGYTFGSGTRLTVV.